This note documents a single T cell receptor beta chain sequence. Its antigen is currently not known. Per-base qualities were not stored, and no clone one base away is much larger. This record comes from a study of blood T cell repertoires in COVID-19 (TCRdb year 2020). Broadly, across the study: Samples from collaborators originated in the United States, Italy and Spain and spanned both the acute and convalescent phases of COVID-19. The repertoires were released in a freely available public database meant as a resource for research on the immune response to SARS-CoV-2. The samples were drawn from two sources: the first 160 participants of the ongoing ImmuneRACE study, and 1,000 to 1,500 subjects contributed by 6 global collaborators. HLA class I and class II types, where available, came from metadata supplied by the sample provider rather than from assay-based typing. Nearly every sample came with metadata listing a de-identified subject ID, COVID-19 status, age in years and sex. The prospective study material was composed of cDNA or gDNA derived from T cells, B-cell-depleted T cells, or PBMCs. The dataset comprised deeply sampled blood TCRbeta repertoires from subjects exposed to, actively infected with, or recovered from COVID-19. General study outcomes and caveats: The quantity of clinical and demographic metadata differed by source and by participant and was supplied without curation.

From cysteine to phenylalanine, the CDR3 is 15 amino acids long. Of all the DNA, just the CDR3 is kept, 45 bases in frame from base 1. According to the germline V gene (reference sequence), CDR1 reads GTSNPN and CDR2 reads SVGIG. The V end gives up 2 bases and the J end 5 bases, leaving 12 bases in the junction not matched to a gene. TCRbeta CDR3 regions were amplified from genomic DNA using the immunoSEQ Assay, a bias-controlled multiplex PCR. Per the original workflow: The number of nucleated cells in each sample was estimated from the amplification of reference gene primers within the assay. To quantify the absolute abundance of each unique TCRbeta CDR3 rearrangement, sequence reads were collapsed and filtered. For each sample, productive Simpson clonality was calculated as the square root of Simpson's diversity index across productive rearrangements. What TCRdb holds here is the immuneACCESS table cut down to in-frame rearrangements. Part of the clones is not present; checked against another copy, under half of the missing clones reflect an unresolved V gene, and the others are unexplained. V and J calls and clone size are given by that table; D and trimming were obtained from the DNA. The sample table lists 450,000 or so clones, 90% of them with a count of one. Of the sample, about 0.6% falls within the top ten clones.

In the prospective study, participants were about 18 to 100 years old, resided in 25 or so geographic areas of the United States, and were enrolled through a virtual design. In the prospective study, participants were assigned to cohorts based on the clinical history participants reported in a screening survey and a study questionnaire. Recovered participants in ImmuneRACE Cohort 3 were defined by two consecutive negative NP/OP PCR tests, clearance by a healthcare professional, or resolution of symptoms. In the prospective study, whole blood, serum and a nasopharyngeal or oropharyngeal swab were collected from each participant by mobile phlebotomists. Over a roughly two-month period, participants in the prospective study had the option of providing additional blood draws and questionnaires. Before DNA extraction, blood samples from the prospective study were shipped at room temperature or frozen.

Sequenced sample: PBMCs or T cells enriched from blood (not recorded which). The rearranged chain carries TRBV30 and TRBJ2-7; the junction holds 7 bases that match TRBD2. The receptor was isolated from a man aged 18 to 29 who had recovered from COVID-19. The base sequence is TGTGCCTGGAGTAACGGGGGGACCCCCCGGGACGAGCAGTACTTC. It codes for CAWSNGGTPRDEQYF.